This T cell receptor (beta chain) was found in a study of blood T cell repertoires in COVID-19. The CDR3 totals 15 residues. V was cut by 6 bases and J by 0 bases, with 12 bases left in between. Germline V lookup: CDR1 MNHEY, CDR2 SMNVEV (reference sequence). This clone is a singleton in its sample. Profiling relied on immunoSEQ multiplex PCR, and the TCRdb table lists in-frame clones only, not all of them. The sample shows under 250,000 clones, roughly 81% of them seen only once. The receptor comes from a man over 45 with acute or convalescent COVID-19. This chain connects TRBV27 to TRBJ2-1; a possible D gene is TRBD1 (6 bases). The specimen was peripheral blood. The CDR3 DNA follows: TGTGCCAGCAGAGGACCGGGACACTCCTACAATGAGCAGTTCTTC. Protein product: CASRGPGHSYNEQFF.